Sequencing of this TCR beta chain was carried out in a study of human T cells and chemical hapten exposure. Study findings and constraints: Expanded TCRs grouped into significantly more large CDR3 similarity clusters than controls produced. Patch test score tracked positively with PT1 expanded TCR counts.

Study processing details: Samples contained a median of about 100,000 TCRs, with a range of roughly 20,000 to 750,000. TCRdb re-derived calls from the RACE reads in MiXCR, one entry per CDR3 protein. The V and J calls were determined by TCRdb, not by the authors. The profile covers approximately 90,000 distinct CDR3 sequences, with 8% to 11% appearing a single time and around 2.3% taken by the ten largest. Sample time point: patch test 1, 2 weeks after DPC sensitization. Treatment denoted: therapeutic diphenylcyclopropenone sensitization with weekly scalp DPC. Germline V gene data show CDR1 as MNHNY and CDR2 as SVGAGI (reference sequence). The V end was cut by 2 bases, the J end by 5 bases, with 13 bases between. The CDR3 loop spans 15 amino acids. This clonotype was seen ten or more times. No antigen is known for it.

This rearrangement joins TRBV6-6 to TRBJ1-5; perhaps TRBD1 as D (6 bases). This receptor was obtained from a man aged 35 to 55 with alopecia areata. Some clones in this sample may be carry-over from other donors' samples. The sequencing here drew on whole blood, taken in connection with sensitization to the hapten diphenylcyclopropenone (DPC). CDR3 region: CASSYNGGQDQPQHF. DNA for the CDR3: TGTGCCAGCAGTTACAACGGGGGGCAAGATCAGCCCCAGCATTTT.